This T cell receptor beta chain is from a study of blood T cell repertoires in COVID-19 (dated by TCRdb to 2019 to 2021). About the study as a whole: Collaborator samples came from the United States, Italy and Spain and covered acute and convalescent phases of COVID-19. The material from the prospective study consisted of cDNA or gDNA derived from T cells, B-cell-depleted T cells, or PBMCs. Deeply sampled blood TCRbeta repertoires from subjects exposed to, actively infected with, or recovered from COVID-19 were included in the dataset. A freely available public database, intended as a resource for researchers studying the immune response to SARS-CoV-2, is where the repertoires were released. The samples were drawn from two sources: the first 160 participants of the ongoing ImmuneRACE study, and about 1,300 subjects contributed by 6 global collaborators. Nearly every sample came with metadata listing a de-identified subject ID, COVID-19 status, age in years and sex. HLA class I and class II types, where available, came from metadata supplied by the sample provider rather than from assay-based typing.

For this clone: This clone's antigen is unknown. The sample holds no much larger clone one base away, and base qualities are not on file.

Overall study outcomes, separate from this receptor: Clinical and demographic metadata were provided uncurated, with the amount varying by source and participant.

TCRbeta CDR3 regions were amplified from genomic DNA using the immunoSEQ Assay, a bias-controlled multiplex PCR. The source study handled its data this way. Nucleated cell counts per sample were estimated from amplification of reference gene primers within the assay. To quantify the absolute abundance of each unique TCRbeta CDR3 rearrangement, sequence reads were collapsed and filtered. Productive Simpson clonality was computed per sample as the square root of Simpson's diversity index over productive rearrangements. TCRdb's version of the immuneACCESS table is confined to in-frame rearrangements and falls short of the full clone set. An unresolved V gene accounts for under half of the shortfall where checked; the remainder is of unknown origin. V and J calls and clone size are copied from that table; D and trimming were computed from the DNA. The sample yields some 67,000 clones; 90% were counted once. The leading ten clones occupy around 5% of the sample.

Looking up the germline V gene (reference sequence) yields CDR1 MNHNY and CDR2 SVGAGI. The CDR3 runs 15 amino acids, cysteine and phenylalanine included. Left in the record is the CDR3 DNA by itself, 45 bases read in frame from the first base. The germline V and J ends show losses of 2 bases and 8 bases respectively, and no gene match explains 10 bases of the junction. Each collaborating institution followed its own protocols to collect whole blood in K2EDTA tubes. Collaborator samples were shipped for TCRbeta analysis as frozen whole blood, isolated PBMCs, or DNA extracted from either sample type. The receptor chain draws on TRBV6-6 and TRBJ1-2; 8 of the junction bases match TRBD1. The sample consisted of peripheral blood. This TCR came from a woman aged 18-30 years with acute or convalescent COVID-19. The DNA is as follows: TGTGCCAGCAGTTACGTAGCGGGCAGGGGGCGAGGCTACACCTTC. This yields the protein CASSYVAGRGRGYTF.